The next 6 T cell receptor beta chains were all read from a single sample in a study of blood T cell repertoires in COVID-19. Profiled with immunoSEQ multiplex PCR; TCRdb holds only in-frame clones, not every one. The table has 200,000 to 250,000 clones, around 90% seen once. Sequencing was done on a sample of peripheral blood. The receptor set was obtained from a man aged 55 to 70 who had recovered from COVID-19.

This clone was detected a few times. The V gene is TRBV19, the J gene TRBJ2-7; D call uncertain. Trimming took 4 bases from V and 3 from J, leaving 10 bases between them. The germline V gene has CDR1 LNHDA and CDR2 SQIVND (reference sequence). The CDR3 has 13 amino acids. The CDR3 sequence: CASSSSVLYEQYF. In nucleotides, the CDR3 is TGTGCCAGTAGTAGTTCGGTACTCTACGAGCAGTACTTC.

V and J are TRBV19 and TRBJ2-1; TRBD1 is a possible D gene (5 bases). Germline V gene sequence: CDR1 LNHDA, CDR2 SQIVND (reference sequence). The V end lost 7 bases, the J end lost 12 bases, and 19 bases lay between the germline ends. The CDR3 spans 13 residues. The CDR3 spells CASTRDAFSVQFF. The CDR3 DNA follows: TGTGCCAGTACCAGGGATGCTTTTAGTGTGCAGTTCTTC. The full variable domain, completed using reference TRBV19 and TRBJ2-1, is DGGITQSPKYLFRKEGQNVTLSCEQNLNHDAMYWYRQDPGQGLRLIYYSQIVNDFQKGDIAEGYSVSREKKESFPLTVTSAQKNPTAFYLCASTRDAFSVQFFGPGTRLTVL.

This clone was counted only a few times. The CDR3 protein is CASSGAVQDTQYF. The CDR3 bases are TGTGCCAGCTCAGGGGCTGTGCAAGATACGCAGTATTTT. The J gene is TRBJ2-3, the V gene TRBV18; a weak D match, TRBD1 (5 bases). CDR3 size: 13 residues. Germline CDR1 and CDR2: KGHSH and LQKENI. The V end was cut by 5 bases, the J end by 5 bases, with 11 bases between.

This clone was seen a few times. The chain couples TRBV5-6 to TRBJ1-5; D is undetermined. The V end lost 4 bases, the J end lost 6 bases, and 17 bases lay between the germline ends. CDR1 and CDR2 from the germline V gene are SGHDT and YYEEEE. This CDR3 has 15 amino acids. The CDR3 is CASSPGGGVGQPQHF. The CDR3 DNA follows: TGTGCCAGCAGCCCGGGAGGCGGTGTCGGTCAGCCCCAGCATTTT.

This clone was seen a single time. The rearrangement uses TRBV5-1 and TRBJ1-4; the D gene is possibly TRBD1 (6 bases). Trimming pared 0 bases from V and 5 bases from J, leaving 8 bases between. The CDR3 extends over 14 amino acids. Germline V gene lookup returns CDR1 SGHRS and CDR2 YFSETQ. The CDR3 spells CASSLAGVNEKLFF. As DNA, the CDR3 is TGCGCCAGCAGCTTGGCAGGGGTAAATGAAAAACTGTTTTTT.

The chain employs TRBV7-3 and TRBJ2-7; a weak D match, TRBD2 (6 bases). The V gene's germline CDR1 is SGHTA and CDR2 FQGTGA. V lost 1 base, J lost 0 bases, and 7 bases lay in between. The CDR3 loop spans 14 amino acids. Here the CDR3 DNA reads TGTGCCAGCAGCTTAATGCGGGGCTCCTACGAGCAGTACTTC. It codes for CASSLMRGSYEQYF.